This T cell receptor beta chain was retrieved from a study of regulatory and conventional T cells in RAG deficiency. The germline V and J ends were trimmed by 3 bases and 5 bases, with 10 bases remaining between them. Germline V gene data show CDR1 as SGHTA and CDR2 as FQGNSA. The CDR3 is 13 residues long. Clones were read by immunoSEQ multiplex PCR, and TCRdb kept only the in-frame ones, dropping some. The sample holds under 7,000 clones; under 95% are singletons and the top ten take roughly half. This receptor was taken from a human donor with RAG deficiency presenting as severe combined immunodeficiency. V usage is TRBV7-2 and J usage is TRBJ2-5; no definite D call. What was sequenced was CD8+ T cells sorted from blood. CDR3 DNA: TGTGCCAGCAGCTTCGGATTTGGGGAGACCCAGTACTTC. It is translated as CASSFGFGETQYF.